These 15 T cell receptor beta chains came from one sample sequenced in a study of lymphopenia after photon versus proton radiotherapy (dated by TCRdb to the late 2010s). The library was produced with the immunoSEQ multiplex PCR assay. Drawn from immuneACCESS, this table holds only the in-frame rearrangements with V and J called that TCRdb kept. Clones are partly lost; checked studies trace under half to an unresolved V gene and leave the rest unexplained. The sample has 150,000 or so clones on record, 88% of them singletons. The ten biggest clones cover roughly 4.7% of the sample. Sequences were derived from peripheral blood, sampled from a patient treated with photon-based radiotherapy. The source of these receptors is a middle-aged man with gastric cancer.

V is TRBV7-9 and J is TRBJ2-7; D unclear. The CDR3 totals 13 residues. Germline V gene sequence: CDR1 SEHNR, CDR2 FQNEAQ (reference sequence). Between the trimmed V and J ends, which lost 5 bases and 5 bases, there was a span of 13 bases. The CDR3 loop is CASSLRQAHEQYF. The CDR3 DNA reads TGTGCCAGCAGCCTTCGGCAGGCCCACGAGCAGTACTTC.

This sequence joins TRBV4-1 and TRBJ2-3; 9 bases map to TRBD2. Trimming at V came to 2 bases and at J to 2 bases, leaving 5 bases not matched to a gene. Germline V gives CDR1 MGHRA, CDR2 YSYEKL. The CDR3 has 16 amino acids. The CDR3 DNA is TGCGCCAGCAGCCAATGGACTAGCGCCACCACAGATACGCAGTATTTT. Translation gives CASSQWTSATTDTQYF.

This clone was seen more than once but under ten times. V is TRBV5-6 and J is TRBJ1-5, with a possible D match to TRBD1 (6 bases). V was trimmed by 1 base and J by 3 bases, leaving 11 bases between them. The germline V gene encodes CDR1 SGHDT and CDR2 YYEEEE. CDR3 length equals 15 residues. This CDR3 is CASSLNGQLNQPQHF. For the CDR3, the DNA is TGTGCCAGCAGCTTGAACGGACAGCTCAATCAGCCCCAGCATTTT.

The chain is built from TRBV6-1 and TRBJ1-1; TRBD1 aligns across 7 bases. The CDR3 spans 15 residues. Germline CDR1 reads MNHNS; CDR2 reads SASEGT. With V trimmed by 8 bases and J by 4 bases, 13 bases remained unmatched. CDR3 sequence (DNA): TGTGCCAGCTCCCGGAAAGGGGGCGGCGGCACTGAAGCTTTCTTT. Its translation is CASSRKGGGGTEAFF.

The V call is TRBV19, the J call TRBJ1-5; D is perhaps TRBD1 (5 bases). There are 15 residues in the CDR3. Germline V gives CDR1 LNHDA, CDR2 SQIVND (reference sequence). V was clipped by 5 bases and J by 4 bases, with 15 bases between them. The CDR3 nucleotides read TGTGCCAGTAGTCGGGGAGGGACGGCTAATCAGCCCCAGCATTTT. This codes for CASSRGGTANQPQHF.

The chain has TRBV7-9 and TRBJ1-1; no clear D. The CDR3 has 13 residues. Germline V gene lookup returns CDR1 SEHNR and CDR2 FQNEAQ (reference sequence). V lost 2 bases, J lost 1 base, and 5 bases lay in between. CDR3 residues: CASSLIPNTEAFF. For the CDR3, the DNA is TGTGCCAGCAGCTTAATCCCGAACACTGAAGCTTTCTTT. Using reference TRBV7-9 and TRBJ1-1 for the parts outside the CDR3, the full variable domain is DTGVSQNPRHKITKRGQNVTFRCDPISEHNRLYWYRQTLGQGPEFLTYFQNEAQLEKSRLLSDRFSAERPKGSFSTLEIQRTEQGDSAMYLCASSLIPNTEAFFGQGTRLTVV.

This clone was observed a single time. The chain uses TRBV11-2 and TRBJ2-5; TRBD1 or TRBD2 may be the D gene (5 bases each). V was trimmed by 2 bases and J by 1 base, leaving 8 bases between them. Germline-derived CDR1 and CDR2 are SGHAT and FQNNGV. This CDR3 is 14 amino acids long. Here the CDR3 reads CASSLSGTQETQYF. CDR3 sequence (DNA): TGTGCCAGCAGCTTATCCGGGACCCAAGAGACCCAGTACTTC.

This rearrangement joins TRBV6-5 to TRBJ1-4; 7 bases agree with TRBD1. This CDR3 is 16 amino acids long. V dropped 2 bases and J dropped 7; count of bases not matched to a gene: 10. Germline CDR1 reads MNHEY; CDR2 reads SVGAGI. The CDR3 protein is CASSYLPDRVVEKLFF. The DNA for the CDR3 is TGTGCCAGCAGTTACCTTCCTGACAGGGTAGTTGAAAAACTGTTTTTT.

In nucleotides, the CDR3 is TGTGCCAGTAGTATAGAGTGGAGATTGGGGAAAGAGACCCAGTACTTC. Protein product: CASSIEWRLGKETQYF. J is TRBJ2-5 and V is TRBV19; D is ambiguous. The CDR3 sequence is 16 residues long. Germline V lookup: CDR1 LNHDA, CDR2 SQIVND (reference sequence). Trimming pared 0 bases from V and 3 bases from J, leaving 14 bases between.

The gene calls are TRBV9 and TRBJ1-2; possibly TRBD1 for D (5 bases). V was clipped by 4 bases and J by 3 bases, with 10 bases between them. This CDR3 has 13 amino acids. Germline V gene sequence: CDR1 SGDLS, CDR2 YYNGEE. CDR3 sequence: CASSLTDYYGYTF. CDR3 sequence (DNA): TGTGCCAGCAGCCTGACAGACTACTATGGCTACACCTTC.

Remarks on this clone: An end of the junction differs from the germline gene, which may be a read error. CDR3 residues: CASRYSSSGNTIYF. The DNA of the CDR3 is TGTGCCAGCAGGTACTCTAGCTCTGGAAACACCATATATTTT. The rearrangement links TRBV6-6 to TRBJ1-3, with D hard to call. The CDR3 totals 14 residues. CDR1 MNHNY and CDR2 SVGAGI come from the germline V gene (reference sequence).

This clone was counted once. J is TRBJ2-2 and V is TRBV11-1, with 11 bases fitting TRBD2. The CDR3 loop spans 16 amino acids. The germline V gene has CDR1 SGHAT and CDR2 FQDESV (reference sequence). V was pared by 5 bases and J by 2 bases, with 4 bases of the junction left unmatched. The CDR3 sequence is CASSTSGSANTGELFF. CDR3 bases: TGTGCCAGCAGCACTAGCGGGAGTGCCAACACCGGGGAGCTGTTTTTT.

This chain connects TRBV5-8 to TRBJ2-2; D perhaps matches TRBD1 (5 bases). V lost 3 bases and J lost 0, with 21 bases in between. Per the germline V gene, CDR1 is SGHTS and CDR2 is YDEGEE. This CDR3 has 19 amino acids. The CDR3 sequence is CASSSGTRGHQPNTGELFF. The CDR3 nucleotides are TGTGCCAGCAGCTCAGGAACCAGAGGACACCAACCGAACACCGGGGAGCTGTTTTTT. The complete variable domain, with remaining parts taken from reference TRBV5-8 and TRBJ2-2, reads EAGVTQSPTHLIKTRGQQATLRCSPISGHTSVYWYQQALGLGLQFLLWYDEGEERNRGNFPPRFSGRQFPNYSSELNVNALELEDSALYLCASSSGTRGHQPNTGELFFGEGSRLTVL.

This rearrangement joins TRBV27 to TRBJ2-1; 12 bases are a match to TRBD2. The germline V gene has CDR1 MNHEY and CDR2 SMNVEV (reference sequence). The CDR3 runs to 15 residues. V was pared by 3 bases and J by 4 bases, with 1 base of the junction left unmatched. CDR3 nucleotide sequence: TGTGCCAGCAGTTTCGGGACTAGCGGGTACAATGAGCAGTTCTTC. It encodes CASSFGTSGYNEQFF.

The chain combines TRBV4-1 with TRBJ2-7, with D uncertain. Germline lookup yields CDR1 MGHRA and CDR2 YSYEKL. Trimming left V 2 bases short and J 2 bases short, with 10 bases between. This CDR3 has 14 amino acids. The CDR3 DNA reads TGCGCCAGCAGCCAATTCGACGGAGCCTACGAGCAGTACTTC. It translates to CASSQFDGAYEQYF.